In its sample, the clone carrying this T cell receptor beta chain was seen once. Since a much larger clone is just one base distant, this may be a read error. These data are taken from a study of glioma-infiltrating T cells. Amplification of TCR alpha and beta CDR3 regions from RNA used iRepertoire nested multiplex PCR. Each CDR3 protein is one row after TCRdb ran MiXCR on the multiplex PCR reads. Of approximately 130,000 distinct CDR3 sequences in the sample, about 25% were seen once. With 7 bases clipped from V and 2 bases from J, the junction kept 3 bases outside the gene matches. Per the germline V gene, CDR1 is MNHNS and CDR2 is SASEGT. There are 13 residues in the CDR3.

The receptor's source is a human donor with low-grade glioma or glioblastoma, undergoing nonglioma brain surgery, or in good health (not recorded which). Sequenced input: glioma tissue, nonneoplastic brain tissue, or PBMCs (not recorded which). This sequence joins TRBV6-1 and TRBJ2-5; TRBD2 matches at 8 bases. CDR3 amino acids: CASITGGQETQYF. The CDR3 coding sequence is TGTGCCAGCATAACGGGGGGGCAAGAGACCCAGTACTTC.